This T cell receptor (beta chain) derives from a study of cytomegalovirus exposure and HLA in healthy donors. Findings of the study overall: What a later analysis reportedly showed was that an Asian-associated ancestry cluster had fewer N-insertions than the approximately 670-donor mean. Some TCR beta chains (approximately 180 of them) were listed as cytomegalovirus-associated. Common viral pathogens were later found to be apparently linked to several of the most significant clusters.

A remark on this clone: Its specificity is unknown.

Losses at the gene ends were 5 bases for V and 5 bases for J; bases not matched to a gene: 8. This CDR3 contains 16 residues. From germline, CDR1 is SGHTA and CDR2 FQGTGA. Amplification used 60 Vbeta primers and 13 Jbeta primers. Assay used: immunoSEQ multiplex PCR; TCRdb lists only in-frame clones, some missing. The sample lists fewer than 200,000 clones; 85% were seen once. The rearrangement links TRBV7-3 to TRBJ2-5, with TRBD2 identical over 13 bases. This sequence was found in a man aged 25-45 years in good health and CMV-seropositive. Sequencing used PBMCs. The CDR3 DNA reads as TGTGCCAGCAGCCTAGGAGGACTAGCGGGAGCGGAGACCCAGTACTTC. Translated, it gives CASSLGGLAGAETQYF.